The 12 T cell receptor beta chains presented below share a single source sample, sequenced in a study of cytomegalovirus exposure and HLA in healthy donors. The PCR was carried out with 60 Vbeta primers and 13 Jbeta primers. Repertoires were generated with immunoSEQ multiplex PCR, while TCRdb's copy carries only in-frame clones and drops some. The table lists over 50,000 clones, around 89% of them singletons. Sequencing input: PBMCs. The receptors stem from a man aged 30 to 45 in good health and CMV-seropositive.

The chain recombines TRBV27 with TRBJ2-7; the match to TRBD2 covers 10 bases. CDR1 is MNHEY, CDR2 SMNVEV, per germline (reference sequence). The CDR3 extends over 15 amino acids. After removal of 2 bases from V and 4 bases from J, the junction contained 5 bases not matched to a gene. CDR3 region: CASSLGPTSGYEQYF. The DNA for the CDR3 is TGTGCCAGCAGTTTAGGCCCGACTAGCGGGTACGAGCAGTACTTC.

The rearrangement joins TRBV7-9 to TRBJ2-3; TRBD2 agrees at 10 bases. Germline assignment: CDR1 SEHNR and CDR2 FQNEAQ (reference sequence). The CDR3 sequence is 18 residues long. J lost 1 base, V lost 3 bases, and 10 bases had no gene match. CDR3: CASSFSVFSGRRTDTQYF. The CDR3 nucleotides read TGTGCCAGCAGCTTTAGCGTCTTTAGCGGGAGGCGCACAGATACGCAGTATTTT.

Here the CDR3 DNA reads TGTGCCAGCAGCTTAAGCCACTCCTACGAGCAGTACTTC. Amino acid sequence: CASSLSHSYEQYF. This sequence joins TRBV7-9 and TRBJ2-7; D call uncertain. The CDR3 spans 13 residues. The germline V and J ends were trimmed by 2 bases and 0 bases, with 5 bases remaining between them. Germline loops: CDR1 SEHNR, CDR2 FQNEAQ (reference sequence).

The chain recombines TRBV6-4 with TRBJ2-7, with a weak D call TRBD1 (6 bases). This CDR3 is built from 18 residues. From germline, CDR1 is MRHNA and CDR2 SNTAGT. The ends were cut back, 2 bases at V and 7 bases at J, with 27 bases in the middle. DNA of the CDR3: TGTGCCAGCAGTGACCCGAGAGGGTTGGGGGCGTGGGGAAGTGAGCAGTACTTC. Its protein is CASSDPRGLGAWGSEQYF.

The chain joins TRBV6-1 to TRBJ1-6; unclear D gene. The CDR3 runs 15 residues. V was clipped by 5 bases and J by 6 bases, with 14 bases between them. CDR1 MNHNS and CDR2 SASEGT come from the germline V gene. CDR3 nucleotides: TGTGCCAGCAGTTTCCGCCAAGCCCCTAATTCACCCCTCCACTTT. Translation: CASSFRQAPNSPLHF.

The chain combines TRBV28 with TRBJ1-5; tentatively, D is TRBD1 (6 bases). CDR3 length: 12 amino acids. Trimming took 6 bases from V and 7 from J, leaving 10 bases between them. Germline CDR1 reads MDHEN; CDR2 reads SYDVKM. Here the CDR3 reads CASRQGGQPQHF. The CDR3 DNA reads TGTGCCAGCAGACAGGGCGGCCAGCCCCAGCATTTT. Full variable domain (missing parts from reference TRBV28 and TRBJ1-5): DVKVTQSSRYLVKRTGEKVFLECVQDMDHENMFWYRQDPGLGLRLIYFSYDVKMKEKGDIPEGYSVSREKKERFSLILESASTNQTSMYLCASRQGGQPQHFGDGTRLSIL.

CDR3 DNA: TGTGCCAGCAGCTTAGGCGGGAGAAGAGAGCAGTTCTTC. Its protein is CASSLGGRREQFF. The chain employs TRBV11-2 and TRBJ2-1; 7 nucleotides agree with TRBD2. Germline trimming cut 1 base from V and 10 bases from J; bases unmatched to any gene: 4. The CDR3 sequence is 13 residues long. Germline V lookup: CDR1 SGHAT, CDR2 FQNNGV. Full variable domain (outside the CDR3, taken from reference TRBV11-2 and TRBJ2-1): EAGVAQSPRYKIIEKRQSVAFWCNPISGHATLYWYQQILGQGPKLLIQFQNNGVVDDSQLPKDRFSAERLKGVDSTLKIQPAKLEDSAVYLCASSLGGRREQFFGPGTRLTVL.

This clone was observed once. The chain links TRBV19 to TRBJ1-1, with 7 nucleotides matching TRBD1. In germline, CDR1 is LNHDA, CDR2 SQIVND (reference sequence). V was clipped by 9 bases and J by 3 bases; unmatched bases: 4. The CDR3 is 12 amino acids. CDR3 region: CASNDRDTEAFF. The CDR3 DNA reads TGTGCCAGCAATGACAGGGACACTGAAGCTTTCTTT.

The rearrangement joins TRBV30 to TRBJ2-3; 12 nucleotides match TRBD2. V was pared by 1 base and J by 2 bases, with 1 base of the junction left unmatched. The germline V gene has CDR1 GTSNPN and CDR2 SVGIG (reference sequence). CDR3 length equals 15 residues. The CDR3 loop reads CAWSGLAGDTDTQYF. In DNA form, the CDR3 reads TGTGCCTGGAGTGGACTAGCGGGAGACACAGATACGCAGTATTTT.

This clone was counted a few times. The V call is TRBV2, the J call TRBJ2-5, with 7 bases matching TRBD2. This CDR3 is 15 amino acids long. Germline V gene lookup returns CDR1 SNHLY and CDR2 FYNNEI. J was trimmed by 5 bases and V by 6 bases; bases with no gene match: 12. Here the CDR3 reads CASSPVGGMGETQYF. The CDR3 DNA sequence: TGTGCCAGCAGCCCCGTGGGAGGGATGGGGGAGACCCAGTACTTC. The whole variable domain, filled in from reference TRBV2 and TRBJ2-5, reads EPEVTQTPSHQVTQMGQEVILRCVPISNHLYFYWYRQILGQKVEFLVSFYNNEISEKSEIFDDQFSVERPDGSNFTLKIRSTKLEDSAMYFCASSPVGGMGETQYFGPGTRLLVL.

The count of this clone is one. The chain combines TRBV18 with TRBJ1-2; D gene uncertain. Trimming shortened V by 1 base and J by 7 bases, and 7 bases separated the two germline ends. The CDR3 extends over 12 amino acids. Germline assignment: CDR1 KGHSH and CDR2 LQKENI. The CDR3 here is CASSPREAGYTF. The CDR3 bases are TGTGCCAGCTCACCACGAGAGGCTGGCTACACCTTC.

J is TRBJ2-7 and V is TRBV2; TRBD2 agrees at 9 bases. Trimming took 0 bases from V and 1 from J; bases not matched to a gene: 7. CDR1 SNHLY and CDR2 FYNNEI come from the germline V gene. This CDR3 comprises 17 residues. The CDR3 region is CASSEARGGKDSYEQYF. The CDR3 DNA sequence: TGTGCCAGCAGTGAAGCGCGGGGGGGAAAGGATTCCTACGAGCAGTACTTC.